The 20 T cell receptor beta chains below come from one sample, sequenced in a study of blood T cell repertoires in COVID-19. TCRdb's table, derived via immunoSEQ multiplex PCR, lists solely in-frame clones and lacks some. Of 200,000 to 300,000 clones listed, 65% to 85% were seen once; the top ten hold 1.5%. The sample was peripheral blood. The receptors stem from a woman in her 40s who had recovered from COVID-19.

The chain combines TRBV18 with TRBJ1-1; D remains ambiguous. Germline-derived CDR1 and CDR2 are KGHSH and LQKENI. This CDR3 comprises 16 residues. The V gene lost 0 bases and the J gene lost 1 base, with 12 bases spanning the gap. This CDR3 is CASSPPFARSNTEAFF. The CDR3 DNA follows: TGTGCCAGCTCACCACCCTTTGCGCGGTCGAACACTGAAGCTTTCTTT.

To note about this clone: This sample includes further DNA sequences coding for the same CDR3. The rearrangement uses TRBV11-2 and TRBJ1-1, with 9 bases that match TRBD1. The CDR3 is 14 amino acids. Per germline, CDR1 SGHAT and CDR2 FQNNGV. V lost 2 bases to trimming and J lost 6 bases; unmatched junction nucleotides: 4. CDR3 in DNA: TGTGCCAGCAGCTTACAACAGGGGGCCGCTGAAGCTTTCTTT. Its translation is CASSLQQGAAEAFF.

This clone was recorded a few times. The CDR3 region has the DNA TGTGCCAGCAGCTCCCAAGAGTCCCCCCTCCACTTT. Protein sequence: CASSSQESPLHF. The chain carries TRBV7-9 and TRBJ1-6; D unclear. The ends were cut back, 4 bases at V and 13 bases at J, with 11 bases in the middle. Germline V gene lookup returns CDR1 SEHNR and CDR2 FQNEAQ (reference sequence). CDR3 length: 12 residues.

The V gene is TRBV10-3, the J gene TRBJ2-7; D unresolved. Between the trimmed V and J ends, which lost 2 bases and 0 bases, there was a span of 11 bases. In germline, CDR1 is ENHRY, CDR2 SYGVKD. The CDR3 loop spans 15 amino acids. In DNA, the CDR3 is TGTGCCATCAGTGAGAAATTTACGGTCTCCTACGAGCAGTACTTC. Translating gives CAISEKFTVSYEQYF.

The chain combines TRBV7-9 with TRBJ2-5; D unresolved. From germline, CDR1 is SEHNR and CDR2 FQNEAQ (reference sequence). The CDR3 contains 13 residues. Trimming shortened V by 5 bases and J by 4 bases, and 11 bases separated the two germline ends. CDR3 bases: TGTGCCAGCAGCACCGTCAGAGGAGAGACCCAGTACTTC. This sequence encodes CASSTVRGETQYF.

This chain links TRBV18 with TRBJ2-6, with TRBD1 identical over 10 bases. CDR3 length: 18 amino acids. The germline gives CDR1 KGHSH, CDR2 LQKENI. After removal of 5 bases from V and 0 bases from J, the junction contained 7 bases not matched to a gene. CDR3 coding DNA: TGTGCCAGCTCAACGTTCGGGACAGGGGTCTCTGGGGCCAACGTCCTGACTTTC. Protein sequence: CASSTFGTGVSGANVLTF.

The chain links TRBV3-1 (or the pseudogene TRBV3-2) to TRBJ1-6; a weak D match, TRBD1 (5 bases). Germline-derived CDR1 and CDR2 are LGHDT and YNNKEL (reference sequence). Deletions cut 1 base from V and 6 bases from J, with 19 bases between. The CDR3 extends over 18 amino acids. The CDR3 here is CASSQGFWVGQGNSPLHF. CDR3 DNA: TGTGCCAGCAGCCAAGGTTTCTGGGTCGGTCAGGGTAATTCACCCCTCCACTTT.

The chain has TRBV29-1 and TRBJ2-1; no clear D. CDR3 length: 11 residues. Trimming took 6 bases from V and 6 from J, leaving 9 bases between them. The germline V gene encodes CDR1 SQVTM and CDR2 ANQGSEA. CDR3 residues: CSVARTNEQFF. The CDR3 nucleotides read TGCAGCGTAGCAAGAACCAATGAGCAGTTCTTC.

The rearrangement links TRBV29-1 to TRBJ2-5; 10 nucleotides agree with TRBD2. V trimming: 4 bases; J trimming: 3 bases; junction bases outside the gene matches: 5. In germline, CDR1 is SQVTM, CDR2 ANQGSEA. The CDR3 extends over 14 amino acids. The CDR3 bases are TGCAGCGTTGTATTAACTAGCGGGGAAGAGACCCAGTACTTC. Encoded protein: CSVVLTSGEETQYF.

The chain joins TRBV5-1 to TRBJ1-1; no reliable D call. The CDR3 is made up of 13 amino acids. Trimming took off 0 bases at V and 0 bases at J, with 3 bases between the two ends. Germline V CDR1 and CDR2: SGHRS, YFSETQ. For the CDR3, the DNA is TGCGCCAGCAGCTTGGACTTGAACACTGAAGCTTTCTTT. Its protein product is CASSLDLNTEAFF.

This clone has a handful of counts. The V and J genes are TRBV7-2 and TRBJ2-1, with D possibly TRBD1 on 6 matching bases. Per the germline V gene, CDR1 is SGHTA and CDR2 is FQGNSA. The CDR3 totals 15 residues. V lost 0 bases, J lost 9 bases, and 15 bases lay in between. CDR3 nucleotide sequence: TGTGCCAGCAGCTTAGCGGACAGCCCAGTAGGTGAGCAGTTCTTC. Translation: CASSLADSPVGEQFF.

J is TRBJ1-2 and V is TRBV9; D is unclear. Germline V gives CDR1 SGDLS, CDR2 YYNGEE. The CDR3 is 12 amino acids. Trimming took 0 bases from V and 5 from J, leaving 5 bases between them. The CDR3 loop reads CASSVGEYGYTF. The CDR3 DNA follows: TGTGCCAGCAGCGTAGGCGAGTATGGCTACACCTTC.

The rearrangement joins TRBV10-3 to TRBJ1-1; possibly TRBD1 for D (6 bases). V lost 0 bases and J lost 5, with 16 bases in between. The germline V gene has CDR1 ENHRY and CDR2 SYGVKD. The CDR3 is made up of 16 amino acids. In DNA, the CDR3 is TGTGCCATCAGTGAGTCAGTGGGGGGCGGGAGGACTGAAGCTTTCTTT. This encodes CAISESVGGGRTEAFF.

This clone is a singleton in its sample. This rearrangement joins TRBV11-3 to TRBJ2-1; 9 bases match TRBD1. The germline V gene has CDR1 SGHNT and CDR2 YENEEA. The CDR3 is made up of 15 amino acids. The ends lost 1 base at V and 10 bases at J; junction bases unmatched: 8. The chain's CDR3 is CASSLGTGVNGEQFF. The CDR3 DNA follows: TGTGCCAGCAGCTTAGGGACAGGGGTCAATGGAGAGCAGTTCTTC.

This clone was detected only once. The J gene is TRBJ2-3, the V gene TRBV24-1; TRBD2 matches at 8 bases. V lost 7 bases, J lost 5 bases, and 10 bases stayed unmatched. The V gene's germline CDR1 is KGHDR and CDR2 SFDVKD. This CDR3 region has 15 residues. The CDR3 sequence: CATSKIGGGIDTQYF. DNA of the CDR3: TGTGCCACCAGCAAGATCGGGGGGGGTATAGATACGCAGTATTTT.

This clone appeared once. V is TRBV7-8 and J is TRBJ1-5; the match to TRBD1 covers 8 bases. The CDR3 consists of 14 residues. The V segment lost 6 bases and the J segment 7 bases; nucleotides outside the gene matches: 8. Germline loops: CDR1 SGHVS, CDR2 FQNEAQ. The CDR3 sequence is CASSRDRSRQPQHF. CDR3 nucleotides: TGTGCCAGCAGTCGGGACAGGTCCAGGCAGCCCCAGCATTTT.

CDR3 DNA sequence: TGCGCCAGCAGCCTTCTAAGTCCCGGGACAGGGAACGAGCAGTTCTTC. This translates into CASSLLSPGTGNEQFF. The chain recombines TRBV5-1 with TRBJ2-1; 9 bases are shared with TRBD1. CDR1 is SGHRS, CDR2 YFSETQ, per germline. Trimming took 4 bases from V and 10 from J; bases not matched to a gene: 15. The CDR3 runs 16 residues.

The chain uses TRBV5-1 and TRBJ2-2; no reliable D call. V lost 1 base to trimming and J lost 0 bases, with 7 bases between them. Looked up from germline, CDR1 is SGHRS and CDR2 is YFSETQ. The CDR3 has 15 residues. The CDR3 spells CASSLSGSNTGELFF. CDR3 nucleotide sequence: TGCGCCAGCAGCTTGTCAGGATCGAACACCGGGGAGCTGTTTTTT.

This chain links TRBV5-4 with TRBJ1-2, with 12 positions matching TRBD1. CDR1 and CDR2 (germline): SGHNT, YYREEE (reference sequence). The J segment lost 3 bases and the V segment lost 4 bases, leaving 7 bases of the junction unmatched. The CDR3 loop spans 16 amino acids. The CDR3 spells CASSPGTGGNDYGYTF. CDR3 bases: TGTGCCAGCAGCCCCGGGACAGGGGGCAACGACTATGGCTACACCTTC.

V gene TRBV14 combines with J gene TRBJ1-6; 8 nucleotides match TRBD1. CDR3 length: 15 residues. The V gene end was trimmed by 0 bases and the J gene end by 8 bases; junction bases not matched to a gene: 3. Per germline, CDR1 SGHDN and CDR2 FVKESK. CDR3 region: CASSQDHRGYSPLHF. The CDR3 DNA reads TGTGCCAGCAGCCAAGATCACAGGGGGTATTCACCCCTCCACTTT.